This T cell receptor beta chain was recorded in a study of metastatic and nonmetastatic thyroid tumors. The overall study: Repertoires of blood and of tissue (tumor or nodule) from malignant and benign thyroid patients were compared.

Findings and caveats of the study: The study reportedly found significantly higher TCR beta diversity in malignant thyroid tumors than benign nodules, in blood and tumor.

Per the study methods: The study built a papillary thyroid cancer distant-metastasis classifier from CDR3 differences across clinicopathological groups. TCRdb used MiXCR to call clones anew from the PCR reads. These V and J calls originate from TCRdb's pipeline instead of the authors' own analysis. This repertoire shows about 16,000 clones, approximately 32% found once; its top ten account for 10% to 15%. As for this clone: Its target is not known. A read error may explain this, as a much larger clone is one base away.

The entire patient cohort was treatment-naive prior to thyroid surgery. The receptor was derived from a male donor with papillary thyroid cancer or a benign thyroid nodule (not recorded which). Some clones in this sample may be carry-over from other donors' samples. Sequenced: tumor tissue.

This chain's CDR3 is CASSCSWDSLDTQYF. CDR3 sequence (DNA): TGTGCCAGCAGTTGCTCATGGGATTCATTGGATACGCAGTATTTT. V usage is TRBV6-2 or TRBV6-3 and J usage is TRBJ2-3, with D uncertain. Trimming took 4 bases from V and 6 from J, leaving 17 bases between them. This CDR3 is 15 amino acids long. The germline V gene encodes CDR1 MNHEY and CDR2 SVGEGT.